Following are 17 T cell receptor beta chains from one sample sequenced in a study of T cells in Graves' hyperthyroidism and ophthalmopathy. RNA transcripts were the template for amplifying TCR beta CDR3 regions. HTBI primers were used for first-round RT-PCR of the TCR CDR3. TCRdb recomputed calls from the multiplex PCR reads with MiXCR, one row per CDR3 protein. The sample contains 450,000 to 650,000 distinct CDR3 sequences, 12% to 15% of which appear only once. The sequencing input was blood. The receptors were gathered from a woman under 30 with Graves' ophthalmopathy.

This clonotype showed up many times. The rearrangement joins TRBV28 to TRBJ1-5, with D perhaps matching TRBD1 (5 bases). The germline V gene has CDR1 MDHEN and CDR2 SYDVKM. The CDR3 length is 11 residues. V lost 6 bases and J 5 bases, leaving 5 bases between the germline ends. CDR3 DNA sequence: TGTGCCAGCAGGGGGGATCAGCCCCAGCATTTT. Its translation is CASRGDQPQHF. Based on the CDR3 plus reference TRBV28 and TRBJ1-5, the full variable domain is DVKVTQSSRYLVKRTGEKVFLECVQDMDHENMFWYRQDPGLGLRLIYFSYDVKMKEKGDIPEGYSVSREKKERFSLILESASTNQTSMYLCASRGDQPQHFGDGTRLSIL.

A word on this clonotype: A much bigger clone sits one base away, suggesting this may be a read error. This CDR3 reads CASSFHAGGGGELFF. In DNA form, the CDR3 reads TGTGCCAGCAGCTTCCACGCGGGAGGGGGAGGGGAGCTGTTTTTT. V and J are TRBV11-3 and TRBJ2-2, with 9 bases that match TRBD2. In germline, CDR1 is SGHNT, CDR2 YENEEA. This CDR3 is 15 amino acids long. Losses at the gene ends were 3 bases for V and 8 bases for J; bases not matched to a gene: 7.

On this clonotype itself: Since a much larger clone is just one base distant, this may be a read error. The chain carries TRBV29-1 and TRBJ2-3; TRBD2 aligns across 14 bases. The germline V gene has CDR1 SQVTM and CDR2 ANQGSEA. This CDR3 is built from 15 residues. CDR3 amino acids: CGLTSGRASADTQYF. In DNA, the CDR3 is TGCGGCTTGACTAGCGGGAGGGCCAGCGCAGATACGCAGTATTTT.

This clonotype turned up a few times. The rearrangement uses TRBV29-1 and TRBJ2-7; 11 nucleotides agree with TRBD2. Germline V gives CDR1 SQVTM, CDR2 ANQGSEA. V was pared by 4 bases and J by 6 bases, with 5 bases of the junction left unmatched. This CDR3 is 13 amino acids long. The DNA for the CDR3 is TGCAGCGTTGCACTAGCGGGAGACGCCGAGCAGTACTTC. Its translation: CSVALAGDAEQYF.

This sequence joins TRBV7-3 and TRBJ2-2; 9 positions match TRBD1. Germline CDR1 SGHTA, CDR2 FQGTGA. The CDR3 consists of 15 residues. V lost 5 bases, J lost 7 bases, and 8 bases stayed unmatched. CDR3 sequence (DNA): TGTGCCAGCAGCGAAACAGGGGGCGCGAACGGGGAGCTGTTTTTT. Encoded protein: CASSETGGANGELFF.

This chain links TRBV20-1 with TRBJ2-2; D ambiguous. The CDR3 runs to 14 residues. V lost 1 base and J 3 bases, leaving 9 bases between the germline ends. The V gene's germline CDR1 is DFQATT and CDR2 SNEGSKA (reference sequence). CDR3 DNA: TGCAGTGCTAGAGTAACGAGATACACCGGGGAGCTGTTTTTT. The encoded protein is CSARVTRYTGELFF.

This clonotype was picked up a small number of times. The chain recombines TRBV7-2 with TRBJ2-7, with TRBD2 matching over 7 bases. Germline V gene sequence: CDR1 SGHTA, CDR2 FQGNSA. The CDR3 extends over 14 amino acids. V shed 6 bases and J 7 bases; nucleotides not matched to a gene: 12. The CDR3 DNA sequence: TGTGCCAGCAGGCTTATACTTGGGGGGGGGGAGCAGTACTTC. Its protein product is CASRLILGGGEQYF.

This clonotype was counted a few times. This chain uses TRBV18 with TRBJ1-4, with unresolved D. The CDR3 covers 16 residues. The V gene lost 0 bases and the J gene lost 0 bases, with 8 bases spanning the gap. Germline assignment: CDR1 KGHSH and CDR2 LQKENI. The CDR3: CASSPPSGATNEKLFF. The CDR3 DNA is TGTGCCAGCTCACCACCGTCAGGCGCAACTAATGAAAAACTGTTTTTT.

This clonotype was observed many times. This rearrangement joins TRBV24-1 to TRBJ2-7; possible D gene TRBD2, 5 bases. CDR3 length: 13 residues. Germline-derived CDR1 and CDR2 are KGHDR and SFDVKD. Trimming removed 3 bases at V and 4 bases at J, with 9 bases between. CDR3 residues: CATSDNGGYEQYF. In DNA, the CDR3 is TGTGCCACCAGTGATAACGGAGGATACGAGCAGTACTTC.

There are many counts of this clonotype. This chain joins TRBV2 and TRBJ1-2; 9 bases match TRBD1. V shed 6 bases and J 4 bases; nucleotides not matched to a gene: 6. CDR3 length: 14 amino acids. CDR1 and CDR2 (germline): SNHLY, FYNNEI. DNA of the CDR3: TGTGCCAGCAGAACGGGACAGGGAACCTATGGCTACACCTTC. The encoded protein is CASRTGQGTYGYTF.

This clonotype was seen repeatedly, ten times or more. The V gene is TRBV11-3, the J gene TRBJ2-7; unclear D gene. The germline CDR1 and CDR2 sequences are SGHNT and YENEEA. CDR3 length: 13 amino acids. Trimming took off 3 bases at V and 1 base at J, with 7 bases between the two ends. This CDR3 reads CASSFSRSYEQYF. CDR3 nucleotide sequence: TGTGCCAGCAGCTTCTCTCGATCCTACGAGCAGTACTTC.

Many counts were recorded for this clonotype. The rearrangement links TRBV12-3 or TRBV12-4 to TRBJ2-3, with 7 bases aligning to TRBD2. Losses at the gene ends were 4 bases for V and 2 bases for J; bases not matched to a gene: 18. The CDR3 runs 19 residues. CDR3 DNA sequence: TGTGCCAGCAGTTGGGTCCCGGCGGGAGTAATCGAGTCCACAGATACGCAGTATTTT. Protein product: CASSWVPAGVIESTDTQYF.

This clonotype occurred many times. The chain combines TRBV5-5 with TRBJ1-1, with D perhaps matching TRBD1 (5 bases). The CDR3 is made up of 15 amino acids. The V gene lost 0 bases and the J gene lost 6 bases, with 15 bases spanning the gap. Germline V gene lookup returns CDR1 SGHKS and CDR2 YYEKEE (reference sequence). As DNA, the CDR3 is TGTGCCAGCAGCTTGGGGCCCAGGGAGTTCGCTGAAGCTTTCTTT. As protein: CASSLGPREFAEAFF. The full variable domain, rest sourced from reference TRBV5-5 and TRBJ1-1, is DAGVTQSPTHLIKTRGQQVTLRCSPISGHKSVSWYQQVLGQGPQFIFQYYEKEERGRGNFPDRFSARQFPNYSSELNVNALLLGDSALYLCASSLGPREFAEAFFGQGTRLTVV.

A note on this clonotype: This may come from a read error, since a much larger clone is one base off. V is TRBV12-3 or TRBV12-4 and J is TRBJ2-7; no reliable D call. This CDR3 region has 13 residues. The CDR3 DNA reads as TGTGCCGGCAGTTTTAGGTTATCTAGCGAGCAGTACTTC. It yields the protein CAGSFRLSSEQYF.

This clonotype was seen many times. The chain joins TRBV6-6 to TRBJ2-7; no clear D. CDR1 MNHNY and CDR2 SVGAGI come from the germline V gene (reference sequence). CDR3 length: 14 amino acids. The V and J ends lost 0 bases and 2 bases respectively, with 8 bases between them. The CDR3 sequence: CASSYSGLAYEQYF. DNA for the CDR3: TGTGCCAGCAGTTACTCAGGGTTGGCCTACGAGCAGTACTTC.

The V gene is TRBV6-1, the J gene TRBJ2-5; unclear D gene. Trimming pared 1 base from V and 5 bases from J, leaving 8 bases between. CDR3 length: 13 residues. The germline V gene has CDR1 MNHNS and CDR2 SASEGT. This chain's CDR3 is CASSEVALETQYF. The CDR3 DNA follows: TGTGCCAGCAGTGAAGTGGCCTTGGAGACCCAGTACTTC.

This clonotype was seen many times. CDR3 amino acids: CSATRSPRPYEQYF. CDR3 DNA sequence: TGCAGTGCCACCAGGTCCCCGAGACCCTACGAGCAGTACTTC. The rearrangement uses TRBV20-1 and TRBJ2-7; no clear D gene. V gave up 6 bases and J gave up 2 bases, with 17 bases separating them. The CDR3 covers 14 residues. Germline loops: CDR1 DFQATT, CDR2 SNEGSKA (reference sequence).